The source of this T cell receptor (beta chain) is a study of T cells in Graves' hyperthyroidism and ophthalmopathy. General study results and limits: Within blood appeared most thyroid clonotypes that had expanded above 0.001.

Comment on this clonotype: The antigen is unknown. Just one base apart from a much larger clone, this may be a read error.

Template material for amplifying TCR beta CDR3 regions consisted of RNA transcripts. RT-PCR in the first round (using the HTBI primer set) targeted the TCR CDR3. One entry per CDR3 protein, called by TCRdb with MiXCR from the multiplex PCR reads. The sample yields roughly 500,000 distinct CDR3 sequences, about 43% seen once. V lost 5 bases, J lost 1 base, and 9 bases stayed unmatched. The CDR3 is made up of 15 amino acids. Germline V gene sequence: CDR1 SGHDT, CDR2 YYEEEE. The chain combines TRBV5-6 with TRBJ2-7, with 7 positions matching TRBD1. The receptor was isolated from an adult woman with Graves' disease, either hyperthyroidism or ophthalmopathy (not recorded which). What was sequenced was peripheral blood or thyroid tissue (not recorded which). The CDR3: CASRAGPGQSYEQYF. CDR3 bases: TGTGCCAGCAGGGCAGGGCCGGGACAGTCCTACGAGCAGTACTTC.